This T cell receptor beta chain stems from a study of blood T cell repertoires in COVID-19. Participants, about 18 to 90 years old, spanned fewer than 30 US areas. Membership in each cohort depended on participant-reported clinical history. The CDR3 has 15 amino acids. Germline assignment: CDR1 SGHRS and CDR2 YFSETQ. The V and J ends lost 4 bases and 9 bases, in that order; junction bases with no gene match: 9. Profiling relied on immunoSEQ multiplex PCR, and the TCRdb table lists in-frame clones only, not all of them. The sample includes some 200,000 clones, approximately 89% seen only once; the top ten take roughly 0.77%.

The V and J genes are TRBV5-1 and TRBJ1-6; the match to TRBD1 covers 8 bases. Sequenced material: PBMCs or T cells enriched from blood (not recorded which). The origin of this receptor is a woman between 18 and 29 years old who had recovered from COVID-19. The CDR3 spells CASSPQGARTSPLHF. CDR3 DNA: TGCGCCAGCAGCCCCCAGGGGGCGCGAACTTCACCCCTCCACTTT.